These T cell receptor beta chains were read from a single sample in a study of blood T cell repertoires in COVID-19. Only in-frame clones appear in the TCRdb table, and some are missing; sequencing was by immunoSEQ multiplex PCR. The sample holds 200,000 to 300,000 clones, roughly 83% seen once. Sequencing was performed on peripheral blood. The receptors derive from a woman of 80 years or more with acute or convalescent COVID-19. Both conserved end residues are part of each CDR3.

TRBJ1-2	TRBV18	CASSRQGGANYGYTF
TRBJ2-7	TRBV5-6	CASSPRAYRSYEQYF
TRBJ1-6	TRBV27	CASSFSTGGNSPLHF
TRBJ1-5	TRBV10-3	CAISEGAGAINQPQHF
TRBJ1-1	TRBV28	CASSLRTEAFF
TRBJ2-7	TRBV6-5	CASRGSGGYEQYF
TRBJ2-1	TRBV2	CASSELASYNEQFF
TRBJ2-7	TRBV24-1	CATSDSPGEQYF
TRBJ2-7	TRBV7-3	CASSLRQGPYEQYF
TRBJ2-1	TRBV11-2	CASSSGLANEQFF
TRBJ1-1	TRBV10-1	CASSDKAGTEAFF
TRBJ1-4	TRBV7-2	CASTAYKGEEKLFF
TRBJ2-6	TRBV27	CASIGLSGNPSGANVLTF
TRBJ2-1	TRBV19	CASRAGSLGSNEQFF
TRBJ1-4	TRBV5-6	CASSFREKLFF
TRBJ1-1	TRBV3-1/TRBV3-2	CASSQGESAMNTEAFF
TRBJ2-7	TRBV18	CASSPLPTYEQYF
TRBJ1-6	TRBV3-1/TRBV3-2	CASSLYLQGVNSPLHF
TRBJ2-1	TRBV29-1	CSVAAVNEQFF
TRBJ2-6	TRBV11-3	CASSLGGSGANVLTF
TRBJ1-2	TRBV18	CASSPVGEPNYGYTF
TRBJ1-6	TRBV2	CASSERRTGVNSPLHF
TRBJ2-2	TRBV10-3	CAISGTGTQNTGELFF
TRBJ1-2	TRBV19	CASSIVGVRNYGYTF
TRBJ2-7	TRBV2	CASSGTRSGEQYF
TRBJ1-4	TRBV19	CASSRTAGGNEKLFF
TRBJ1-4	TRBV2	CASRAGQGRSVEKLFF
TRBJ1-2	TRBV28	CASSFGGDYGYTF
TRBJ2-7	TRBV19	CASSIAAVSSYEQYF
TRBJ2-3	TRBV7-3	CASSWTGTDTQYF
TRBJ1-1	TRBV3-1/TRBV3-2	CASASGGNTEAFF
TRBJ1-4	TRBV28	CASRRVRLRVGEKLFF
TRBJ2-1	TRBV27	CAIVWGGSYNEQFF
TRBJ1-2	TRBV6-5	CASSNGHTLDGYTF
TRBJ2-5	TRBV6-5	CASSRTLQRETQYF
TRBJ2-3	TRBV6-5	CASSQMRLTDTQYF
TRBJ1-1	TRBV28	CASSTSGTGATEAFF
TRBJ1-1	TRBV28	CASSLRPGSAEAFF
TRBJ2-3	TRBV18	CASLPPGGTDTQYF
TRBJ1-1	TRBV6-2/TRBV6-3	CASSYSGGRTEAFF
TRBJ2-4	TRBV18	CASSPGQERLAKNIQYF
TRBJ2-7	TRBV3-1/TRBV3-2	CASSQVRGEQYF
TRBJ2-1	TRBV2	CASSVESGGPPVF